This T cell receptor (beta chain) was profiled in a study of cytomegalovirus exposure and HLA in healthy donors. As regards this clone: As yet, its antigen is unknown.

This CDR3 has 14 residues. V lost 2 bases and J lost 6, with 13 bases in between. Germline CDR1 reads SGHVS; CDR2 reads FNYEAQ. Primers included in the PCR were 60 Vbeta and 13 Jbeta primers. TCRdb keeps only in-frame clones here, not all; method: immunoSEQ multiplex PCR. The repertoire holds about 300,000 clones, with 86% as singletons. Study-wide points: A later analysis associated some 16,000 TCR beta sequences with HLA alleles at a 0.05 false discovery rate. Follow-up analysis seemed to connect common viral pathogens with several of the most significant clusters identified.

Each donor was healthy, and each was a bone marrow donor. Sequencing used PBMCs. The sequence was obtained from a man aged 35 to 55 in good health and CMV-seropositive. The rearrangement links TRBV7-6 to TRBJ1-1; D possibly corresponds to TRBD1 (6 bases). This chain's CDR3 is CASSLTQGFPEAFF. The CDR3 nucleotides read TGTGCCAGCAGCTTAACGCAGGGGTTCCCTGAAGCTTTCTTT.